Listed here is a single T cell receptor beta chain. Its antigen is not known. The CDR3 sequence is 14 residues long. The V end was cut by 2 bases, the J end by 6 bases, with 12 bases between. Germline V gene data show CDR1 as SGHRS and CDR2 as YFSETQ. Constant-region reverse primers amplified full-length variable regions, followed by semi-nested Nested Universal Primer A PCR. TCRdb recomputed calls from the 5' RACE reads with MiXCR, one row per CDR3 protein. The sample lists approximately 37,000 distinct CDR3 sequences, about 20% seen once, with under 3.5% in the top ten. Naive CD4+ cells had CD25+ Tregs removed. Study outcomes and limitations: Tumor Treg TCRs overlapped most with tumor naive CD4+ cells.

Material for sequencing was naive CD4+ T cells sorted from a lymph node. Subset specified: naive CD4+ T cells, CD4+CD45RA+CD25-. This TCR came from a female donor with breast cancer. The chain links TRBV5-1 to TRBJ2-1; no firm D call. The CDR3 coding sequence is TGCGCCAGCAGCTTTTGGGAAAGCTCCAATGAGCAGTTCTTC. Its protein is CASSFWESSNEQFF.